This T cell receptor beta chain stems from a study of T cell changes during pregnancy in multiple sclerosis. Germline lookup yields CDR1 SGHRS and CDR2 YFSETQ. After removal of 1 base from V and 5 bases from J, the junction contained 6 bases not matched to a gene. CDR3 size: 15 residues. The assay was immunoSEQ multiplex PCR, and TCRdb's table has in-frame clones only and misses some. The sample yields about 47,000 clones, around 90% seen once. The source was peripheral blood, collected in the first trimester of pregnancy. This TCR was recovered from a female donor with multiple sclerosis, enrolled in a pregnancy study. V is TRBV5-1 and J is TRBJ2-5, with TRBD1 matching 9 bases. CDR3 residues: CASSLMTGGQETQYF. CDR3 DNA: TGCGCCAGCAGCTTGATGACAGGGGGTCAGGAGACCCAGTACTTC.